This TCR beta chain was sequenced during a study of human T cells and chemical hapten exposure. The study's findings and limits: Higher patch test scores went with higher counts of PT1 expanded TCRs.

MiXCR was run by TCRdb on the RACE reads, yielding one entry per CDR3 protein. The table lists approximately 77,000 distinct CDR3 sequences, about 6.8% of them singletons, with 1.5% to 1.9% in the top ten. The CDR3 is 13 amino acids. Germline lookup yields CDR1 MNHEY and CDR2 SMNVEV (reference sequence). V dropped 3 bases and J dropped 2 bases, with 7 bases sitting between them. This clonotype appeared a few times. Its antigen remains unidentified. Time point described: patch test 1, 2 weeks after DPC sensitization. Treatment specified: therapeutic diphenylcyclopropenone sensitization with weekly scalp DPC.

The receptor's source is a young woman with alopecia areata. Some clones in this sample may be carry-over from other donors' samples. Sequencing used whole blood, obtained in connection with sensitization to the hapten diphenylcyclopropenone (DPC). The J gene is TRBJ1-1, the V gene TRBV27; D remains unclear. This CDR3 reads CASSLKPNTEAFF. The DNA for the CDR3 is TGTGCCAGCAGTTTGAAACCTAACACTGAAGCTTTCTTT.